This T cell receptor (beta chain) was obtained from a study of T cells in Graves' hyperthyroidism and ophthalmopathy. What was amplified from RNA transcripts were TCR beta CDR3 regions. HTBI primers were employed in a first-round RT-PCR of the TCR CDR3. TCRdb ran MiXCR on the multiplex PCR reads and lists one entry per CDR3 protein. The sample carries 500,000 to 800,000 distinct CDR3 sequences, 45% recorded once. Patients with uncontrolled infections, other autoimmune diseases, pregnancy or lactation were excluded. The diagnoses drew upon clinical symptoms, serum thyroxine and TRAb, thyroid ultrasound and orbital computed tomography. The germline CDR1 and CDR2 sequences are SGDLS and YYNGEE. With 4 bases clipped from V and 1 base from J, the junction kept 6 bases outside the gene matches. CDR3 length: 16 amino acids.

Sequences were obtained from peripheral blood or thyroid tissue (not recorded which). The TCR sequence derives from an adult man with Graves' disease, either hyperthyroidism or ophthalmopathy (not recorded which). V and J are TRBV9 and TRBJ2-2; 8 bases are shared with TRBD2. The CDR3 region has the DNA TGTGCCAGCAGCCGGGGGGGGTATAGGAACACCGGGGAGCTGTTTTTT. Amino acids: CASSRGGYRNTGELFF.